The 9 T cell receptor beta chains in this list originate from one sample, sequenced in a study of T cells in Graves' hyperthyroidism and ophthalmopathy. Amplified TCR beta CDR3 regions derived from RNA transcripts. TCR CDR3 underwent first-round RT-PCR with the HTBI primer set. TCRdb redid the calling of the multiplex PCR reads with MiXCR, one entry per CDR3 protein. Among approximately 430,000 distinct CDR3 sequences listed, approximately 15% were seen once. The sample consisted of blood. The receptors were sampled from a young woman with Graves' hyperthyroidism.

V usage is TRBV28 and J usage is TRBJ1-6, with 9 nucleotides matching TRBD1. This CDR3 is 19 amino acids long. Losses at the gene ends were 5 bases for V and 7 bases for J; bases not matched to a gene: 18. In germline, CDR1 is MDHEN, CDR2 SYDVKM. The CDR3 here is CASSPFLQGAPNTNSPLHF. The CDR3 DNA reads TGTGCCAGCAGTCCGTTCCTACAGGGGGCTCCTAATACCAATTCACCCCTCCACTTT.

This clonotype was detected many times. V usage is TRBV12-3 or TRBV12-4 and J usage is TRBJ2-3, with D tentatively TRBD2 (6 bases). The CDR3 length is 13 residues. V was trimmed by 6 bases and J by 4 bases, leaving 11 bases between them. CDR3 in amino acids: CASRIRLADTQYF. In DNA, the CDR3 is TGTGCCAGCAGGATACGACTAGCAGATACGCAGTATTTT.

The J gene is TRBJ1-5, the V gene TRBV11-2; possible D gene TRBD1, 5 bases. Trimming stripped 1 base from V and 6 bases from J, with 13 bases between. Germline V CDR1 and CDR2: SGHAT, FQNNGV. The CDR3 has 15 amino acids. CDR3 loop: CASSLGGVGGQPQHF. The CDR3 nucleotides are TGTGCCAGCAGCTTAGGAGGGGTTGGAGGTCAGCCCCAGCATTTT. Together with reference TRBV11-2 and TRBJ1-5, the CDR3 gives the full variable domain: EAGVAQSPRYKIIEKRQSVAFWCNPISGHATLYWYQQILGQGPKLLIQFQNNGVVDDSQLPKDRFSAERLKGVDSTLKIQPAKLEDSAVYLCASSLGGVGGQPQHFGDGTRLSIL.

Only a few counts were recorded for this clonotype. The genes are TRBV7-6 and TRBJ2-3; 7 bases align to TRBD2. V was pared by 3 bases and J by 1 base, with 7 bases of the junction left unmatched. The CDR3 extends over 16 amino acids. The germline gives CDR1 SGHVS, CDR2 FNYEAQ. The CDR3 coding sequence is TGTGCCAGCAGCTTCTGGTCAGCGGGGCGCACAGATACGCAGTATTTT. As protein: CASSFWSAGRTDTQYF.

Ten or more counts support this clonotype. At one end, the junction sequence differs from germline, possibly due to a read error. The V call is TRBV6-1, the J call TRBJ2-5; D is ambiguous. Germline V lookup: CDR1 MNHNS, CDR2 SASEGT. The CDR3 sequence is 15 residues long. CDR3 sequence reads: CASREGIMYQETQYF. The CDR3 coding sequence is TGTGCCAGCAGAGAAGGGATAATGTACCAAGAGACCCAGTACTTC.

This clonotype was counted at least ten times. The V and J genes are TRBV14 and TRBJ2-5; possible D gene TRBD2, 5 bases. Trimming took off 0 bases at V and 5 bases at J, with 13 bases between the two ends. The CDR3 consists of 15 residues. Germline values: CDR1 SGHDN, CDR2 FVKESK. The CDR3 here is CASSQDRRRGETQYF. The CDR3, as DNA: TGTGCCAGCAGCCAAGATCGGCGTCGCGGGGAGACCCAGTACTTC.

The chain uses TRBV6-5 and TRBJ2-5, with 11 positions matching TRBD1. The V and J ends lost 2 bases and 13 bases, in that order; junction bases with no gene match: 9. The CDR3 runs to 14 residues. CDR1 is MNHEY, CDR2 SVGAGI, per germline. DNA for the CDR3: TGTGCCAGCAGTTACCAAGGACAGGGGGCCCGATGGTACTTC. It codes for CASSYQGQGARWYF.

This clonotype was counted between two and nine times. This rearrangement joins TRBV20-1 to TRBJ2-7, with D possibly being TRBD1 or TRBD2 (5 bases each). V lost 6 bases to trimming and J lost 3 bases, with 18 bases between them. From germline, CDR1 is DFQATT and CDR2 SNEGSKA (reference sequence). This CDR3 has 14 amino acids. The CDR3 DNA reads as TGCAGTGCCCGTTCAGGGACGCTGGACTACGAGCAGTACTTC. This encodes CSARSGTLDYEQYF.

The chain links TRBV4-2 to TRBJ2-2, with 10 bases aligning to TRBD2. The trim removed 0 bases at V and 0 bases at J, leaving 7 bases unmatched. The germline gives CDR1 LGHNA, CDR2 YNFKEQ. The CDR3 runs to 19 residues. CDR3 residues: CASSQESRLAGTNTGELFF. CDR3 DNA sequence: TGTGCCAGCAGCCAAGAGTCCCGACTAGCGGGCACGAACACCGGGGAGCTGTTTTTT.